Listed below are T cell receptor beta chains from one sample, sequenced in a study of shared clonotypes between healthy human individuals. Some clones are missing from TCRdb's copy, which holds only in-frame ones; the method was immunoSEQ multiplex PCR. The sample carries about 1.5 million clones, roughly 98% recorded once. Sequenced material: naive CD4+ T cells sorted from blood. These receptors came from a man aged 25-45 years in good health. Both conserved end residues are part of each CDR3. The order of the fields is V gene, J gene, D gene, clone size, CDR3 DNA, CDR3 protein. D genes are given only for firm matches. Size values are once, few and many counts, or a class for expanded clones, and some rows have none.

>TRBV6-5|TRBJ2-3|-|-
TGTGCCAGCAGTTACTCGAGCCTAGTCGATACGCAGTATTTT
CASSYSSLVDTQYF
>TRBV4-2|TRBJ2-3|TRBD2|once
TGTGCCAGCAGCCAAGATAGGCAGAGCGGGAGGCTCAGCACAGATACGCAGTATTTT
CASSQDRQSGRLSTDTQYF
>TRBV11-2|TRBJ2-7|TRBD1|-
TGTGCCAGCAGCTTAGAGCCGGGACAGGGTTACGAGCAGTACTTC
CASSLEPGQGYEQYF
>TRBV25-1|TRBJ2-1|TRBD1|-
TGTGCCAGCAGCGAGACTGGGGGACAGGGGTACAATGAGCAGTTCTTC
CASSETGGQGYNEQFF
>TRBV5-4|TRBJ2-3|-|-
TGTGCCAGCAGCTTGGGGTTTAGCCGCACAGATACGCAGTATTTT
CASSLGFSRTDTQYF
>TRBV29-1|TRBJ2-5|TRBD2|once
TGCAGCGCGTCTAGCGGGAGTAGGGAGACCCAGTACTTC
CSASSGSRETQYF
>TRBV5-1|TRBJ1-4|TRBD1|once
TGCGCCAGCAACTCCGGGACAGGGGTAACTAATGAAAAACTGTTTTTT
CASNSGTGVTNEKLFF
>TRBV20-1|TRBJ1-5|TRBD1|once
TGCAGTGCTGGACCCGGGACAGGCCAGCATTTT
CSAGPGTGQHF
>TRBV7-2|TRBJ2-1|-|-
TGTGCCAGCAGCTTAAAAATTAGGGCCCCCCTGGGGTTCTTC
CASSLKIRAPLGFF
>TRBV29-1|TRBJ2-7|-|-
TGCAGCGTTCGGGATCCCGAGCAGTACTTC
CSVRDPEQYF